The T cell receptor (beta chain) under discussion was sequenced for a study of cytomegalovirus exposure and HLA in healthy donors. Study-wide points: In the approximately 120 validation repertoires, a later analysis found that first-cohort TCR clusters tended to co-occur.

The CDR3 length is 16 residues. V lost 0 bases, J lost 8 bases, and 7 bases stayed unmatched. Germline V gives CDR1 LGHNA, CDR2 YSLEER. Sequencing used immunoSEQ multiplex PCR; TCRdb keeps in-frame clones, though not all of them. The sample consists of about 130,000 clones, nearly 90% of them appearing once. This clone has a single count. Its antigen is not identified. This sequence joins TRBV4-3 and TRBJ2-1; 10 bases fit TRBD2. This TCR was sampled from a woman aged 18-29 years in good health and CMV-seronegative. Sequencing was carried out using PBMCs. CDR3 DNA: TGCGCCAGCAGCCAAGATCCTAGCGGGAGTAATCATGAGCAGTTCTTC. It codes for CASSQDPSGSNHEQFF.